Following are 23 T cell receptor beta chains from one sample sequenced in a study of human T cells and chemical hapten exposure. Time point of the sample: patch test 1, 2 weeks after DPC sensitization. The treatment: therapeutic diphenylcyclopropenone sensitization with weekly scalp DPC. TCRdb reprocessed the RACE reads via MiXCR and lists one record per CDR3 protein. The sample shows tens of thousands of distinct CDR3 sequences, 10% to 13% of them seen only once. The material sequenced was whole blood, taken in connection with sensitization to the hapten diphenylcyclopropenone (DPC). All receptors come from a woman aged 45-59 years with alopecia areata. Some clones in this sample may be carry-over from other donors' samples.

This clonotype was counted ten times or more. This chain links TRBV30 with TRBJ2-1; D is possibly TRBD2 (5 bases). The CDR3 is 13 amino acids. The V end lost 2 bases, the J end lost 7 bases, and 12 bases lay between the germline ends. The germline V gene has CDR1 GTSNPN and CDR2 SVGIG (reference sequence). For the CDR3, the DNA is TGTGCCTGGAGTCCCGGTCTAGCAAATGAGCAGTTCTTC. Protein sequence: CAWSPGLANEQFF.

This clonotype counts as medium-sized. The chain links TRBV29-1 to TRBJ2-3; D remains ambiguous. This CDR3 is built from 12 residues. Trimming removed 3 bases from V and 2 bases from J, with 6 bases in between. Germline values: CDR1 SQVTM, CDR2 ANQGSEA. CDR3 nucleotide sequence: TGCAGCGTTGAGTACTCCACAGATACGCAGTATTTT. Its protein product is CSVEYSTDTQYF.

The V gene is TRBV6-2 or TRBV6-3, the J gene TRBJ2-7; D may be TRBD2 (5 bases). The CDR3 totals 14 residues. Germline V gene sequence: CDR1 MNHEY, CDR2 SVGEGT. Trimming left V 6 bases short and J 2 bases short, with 14 bases between. As DNA, the CDR3 is TGTGCCAGCAGCCCGGACGGGATCGCCTACGAGCAGTACTTC. Protein product: CASSPDGIAYEQYF.

This clonotype was observed at least ten times. This chain uses TRBV3-1 with TRBJ2-7; TRBD1 or TRBD2 may be the D gene (5 bases each). The V end was cut by 3 bases, the J end by 5 bases, with 11 bases between. CDR1 LGHDT and CDR2 YNNKEL come from the germline V gene (reference sequence). The length of the CDR3 is 13 residues. CDR3 nucleotide sequence: TGTGCCAGCAGCCAGGGGGTTGGAGACGAGCAGTACTTC. Translated: CASSQGVGDEQYF.

The rearrangement joins TRBV3-1 to TRBJ2-1, with 8 nucleotides matching TRBD2. CDR1 and CDR2 (germline): LGHDT, YNNKEL (reference sequence). CDR3 length equals 16 residues. V shed 2 bases and J 4 bases; nucleotides not matched to a gene: 7. The CDR3 sequence is CASSQTPSGRYNEQFF. In nucleotides, the CDR3 is TGTGCCAGCAGCCAAACCCCTAGCGGGCGATACAATGAGCAGTTCTTC.

The chain has TRBV5-1 and TRBJ2-5, with TRBD2 matching over 7 bases. The germline CDR1 and CDR2 sequences are SGHRS and YFSETQ. J lost 1 base, V lost 0 bases, and 9 bases had no gene match. The CDR3 is made up of 17 amino acids. The CDR3 loop is CASSLVGGLPPQETQYF. In DNA, the CDR3 is TGCGCCAGCAGCTTGGTGGGGGGACTACCACCCCAAGAGACCCAGTACTTC. Variable domain in full (rest from reference TRBV5-1 and TRBJ2-5): KAGVTQTPRYLIKTRGQQVTLSCSPISGHRSVSWYQQTPGQGLQFLFEYFSETQRNKGNFPGRFSGRQFSNSRSEMNVSTLELGDSALYLCASSLVGGLPPQETQYFGPGTRLLVL.

V gene TRBV3-1 combines with J gene TRBJ1-3; D unclear. Trimming pared 1 base from V and 0 bases from J, leaving 7 bases between. Germline CDR1 LGHDT, CDR2 YNNKEL (reference sequence). The CDR3 is 15 amino acids. CDR3 residues: CASSQGPVSGNTIYF. The CDR3 bases are TGTGCCAGCAGCCAAGGCCCAGTCTCTGGAAACACCATATATTTT. Full variable domain (missing parts from reference TRBV3-1 and TRBJ1-3): DTAVSQTPKYLVTQMGNDKSIKCEQNLGHDTMYWYKQDSKKFLKIMFSYNNKELIINETVPNRFSPKSPDKAHLNLHINSLELGDSAVYFCASSQGPVSGNTIYFGEGSWLTVV.

This clonotype was seen ten or more times. This chain uses TRBV27 with TRBJ1-3; D unresolved. The CDR3 extends over 16 amino acids. Looked up from germline, CDR1 is MNHEY and CDR2 is SMNVEV (reference sequence). The V and J ends lost 3 bases and 0 bases respectively, with 12 bases between them. CDR3 nucleotide sequence: TGTGCCAGCAGTTTGAGAGGGATGGGCTCTGGAAACACCATATATTTT. Protein product: CASSLRGMGSGNTIYF.

In its sample, this clonotype was seen many times. The chain joins TRBV6-2 or TRBV6-3 to TRBJ1-2; 8 nucleotides line up with TRBD1. The CDR3 contains 13 residues. J gave up 7 bases and V 2 bases, and 3 bases lay outside the gene matches. CDR1 is MNHEY and CDR2 is SVGEGT in the germline V gene. In DNA form, the CDR3 reads TGTGCCAGCAGTTACGGACAGGGAATTGGCTACACCTTC. This sequence encodes CASSYGQGIGYTF.

This clonotype has just a few counts. The chain couples TRBV5-1 to TRBJ2-2; 15 nucleotides align to TRBD2. The germline CDR1 and CDR2 sequences are SGHRS and YFSETQ. This CDR3 is built from 17 residues. The V and J ends lost 4 bases and 4 bases, in that order; junction bases with no gene match: 5. The CDR3 region has the DNA TGCGCCAGCAGCCGGACTAGCGGGAGGGCCAGCACCGGGGAGCTGTTTTTT. This codes for CASSRTSGRASTGELFF. Combining the CDR3 with reference TRBV5-1 and TRBJ2-2 gives the whole variable domain KAGVTQTPRYLIKTRGQQVTLSCSPISGHRSVSWYQQTPGQGLQFLFEYFSETQRNKGNFPGRFSGRQFSNSRSEMNVSTLELGDSALYLCASSRTSGRASTGELFFGEGSRLTVL.

The chain is built from TRBV3-1 and TRBJ2-1; no definite D call. Germline CDR1 and CDR2: LGHDT and YNNKEL (reference sequence). V shed 4 bases and J shed 9 bases, with 13 bases lying between them. This CDR3 is built from 13 residues. CDR3 nucleotides: TGTGCCAGCAGCCCGTCCTATGCTGGTGAGCAGTTCTTC. As protein: CASSPSYAGEQFF.

This clonotype has just one count. This sequence joins TRBV12-3 or TRBV12-4 and TRBJ2-7; the D gene is possibly TRBD2 (6 bases). The CDR3 covers 14 residues. V was clipped by 3 bases and J by 5 bases, with 14 bases between them. CDR3 protein: CASSFGGALNEQYF. As DNA, the CDR3 is TGTGCCAGCAGTTTCGGAGGGGCTCTGAACGAGCAGTACTTC.

This clonotype appeared a few times. The chain has TRBV29-1 and TRBJ1-4; a possible D gene is TRBD1 (6 bases). Per germline, CDR1 SQVTM and CDR2 ANQGSEA. V was cut by 6 bases and J by 5 bases, with 10 bases left in between. CDR3 size: 12 residues. The CDR3 loop reads CSVRGQNEKLFF. CDR3 nucleotides: TGCAGCGTCCGGGGACAAAATGAAAAACTGTTTTTT. Full variable domain (rest looked up from reference TRBV29-1 and TRBJ1-4): SAVISQKPSRDICQRGTSLTIQCQVDSQVTMMFWYRQQPGQSLTLIATANQGSEATYESGFVIDKFPISRPNLTFSTLTVSNMSPEDSSIYLCSVRGQNEKLFFGSGTQLSVL.

This chain uses TRBV18 with TRBJ2-5; tentatively, D is TRBD1 (6 bases). Germline assignment: CDR1 KGHSH and CDR2 LQKENI. Between the trimmed V and J ends, which lost 3 bases and 4 bases, there was a span of 9 bases. CDR3 length: 13 amino acids. The CDR3 sequence: CASSPTGRETQYF. In DNA, the CDR3 is TGTGCCAGCTCACCCACAGGGCGAGAGACCCAGTACTTC.

This chain connects TRBV18 to TRBJ2-7; TRBD1 or TRBD2 may be the D gene (6 bases each). This CDR3 contains 14 residues. Germline assignment: CDR1 KGHSH and CDR2 LQKENI. Trimming left V 2 bases short and J 4 bases short, with 12 bases between. CDR3 protein: CASSPKGGRYEQYF. In DNA form, the CDR3 reads TGTGCCAGCTCACCAAAGGGGGGCAGGTACGAGCAGTACTTC.

V is TRBV12-3 or TRBV12-4 and J is TRBJ2-3; TRBD1 matches at 8 bases. Trimming cost V 5 bases and J 3 bases; bases outside gene matches: 7. The CDR3 length is 15 residues. The DNA for the CDR3 is TGTGCCAGCAGTCCCGGACAGGGAGGAACAGATACGCAGTATTTT. This sequence encodes CASSPGQGGTDTQYF.

The chain links TRBV30 to TRBJ1-1; D is possibly TRBD1 (5 bases). Trimming shortened V by 0 bases and J by 4 bases, and 9 bases separated the two germline ends. The CDR3 is 13 residues long. Germline values: CDR1 GTSNPN, CDR2 SVGIG (reference sequence). The CDR3 here is CAWSVTGGTEAFF. Here the CDR3 DNA reads TGTGCCTGGAGTGTTACAGGAGGCACTGAAGCTTTCTTT.

This clonotype was counted between two and nine times. J is TRBJ2-7 and V is TRBV11-1; no definite D call. The V gene lost 5 bases and the J gene lost 4 bases, with 12 bases spanning the gap. The CDR3 contains 13 residues. Per the germline V gene, CDR1 is SGHAT and CDR2 is FQDESV (reference sequence). The CDR3 loop reads CASSPSLWYEQYF. The CDR3, as DNA: TGTGCCAGCAGCCCTTCACTATGGTACGAGCAGTACTTC.

This clonotype was counted a few times. The genes are TRBV6-6 and TRBJ1-1; tentatively, D is TRBD1 (5 bases). The germline gives CDR1 MNHNY, CDR2 SVGAGI (reference sequence). This CDR3 comprises 14 residues. Trimming took off 4 bases at V and 11 bases at J, with 20 bases between the two ends. The CDR3 nucleotides are TGTGCCAGCAGTTTACAGGAGCTCAGGGCGGGGGCTTTCTTT. This sequence encodes CASSLQELRAGAFF.

This clonotype appeared a few times. The chain joins TRBV18 to TRBJ2-3; D could derive from TRBD1 or TRBD2 (5 bases each). This CDR3 region has 16 residues. The V end lost 3 bases, the J end lost 2 bases, and 15 bases lay between the germline ends. Germline CDR1 reads KGHSH; CDR2 reads LQKENI. The chain's CDR3 is CASSPPGTALTDTQYF. The CDR3 region has the DNA TGTGCCAGCTCACCTCCCGGGACGGCCCTCACAGATACGCAGTATTTT.

This clonotype occurred a few times. The chain recombines TRBV12-3 or TRBV12-4 with TRBJ1-5; no clear D gene. Deletions cut 7 bases from V and 0 bases from J, with 13 bases between. CDR3 length equals 15 residues. As DNA, the CDR3 is TGTGCCAGCACCTCCGCGGGTGGTAGCAATCAGCCCCAGCATTTT. Translating it yields CASTSAGGSNQPQHF.

A few counts support this clonotype. The chain recombines TRBV19 with TRBJ1-5; 7 bases line up with TRBD1. The DNA end favors TRBJ2-3, so the J call may be wrong. This CDR3 spans 17 amino acids. The germline gives CDR1 LNHDA, CDR2 SQIVND (reference sequence). CDR3 bases: TGTGCCACCGTGGAGTCCCCGAAGGGGGCCCGAGGGCAGCCCCAGTATTTT. Its protein product is CATVESPKGARGQPQYF.

The table lists this clonotype with many counts. The chain combines TRBV29-1 with TRBJ1-1; 7 bases line up with TRBD1. This CDR3 is 14 amino acids long. Trimming removed 4 bases from V and 5 bases from J; junction bases left unmatched: 10. Germline V lookup: CDR1 SQVTM, CDR2 ANQGSEA. This CDR3 is CSVGPGGRETEAFF. The CDR3 DNA reads as TGCAGCGTTGGGCCAGGGGGAAGGGAAACTGAAGCTTTCTTT. Full variable domain (remainder filled in from reference TRBV29-1 and TRBJ1-1): SAVISQKPSRDICQRGTSLTIQCQVDSQVTMMFWYRQQPGQSLTLIATANQGSEATYESGFVIDKFPISRPNLTFSTLTVSNMSPEDSSIYLCSVGPGGRETEAFFGQGTRLTVV.